One T cell receptor (beta chain) is described in this entry. Its specificity is unknown. The V and J ends lost 4 bases and 4 bases respectively, with 15 bases between them. Germline CDR1 LGHNA, CDR2 YSLEER. The CDR3 runs to 15 residues. These data belong to a study of T cells after yellow fever vaccination. Study-wide context: The authors prepared low-cell-number fractions using SMART-Seq v4 Ultra Low Input. Whole-study findings and limits: Subsequent booster samples again held most clones from primary vaccination (96% CD4, approximately 86% CD8).

Via MiXCR, TCRdb re-called the 5' RACE reads, giving one row per CDR3 protein. The sample yields 450,000 to 550,000 distinct CDR3 sequences, 20% to 25% seen once. This chain uses TRBV4-3 with TRBJ2-3; D possibly matches TRBD1 or TRBD2 (5 bases each). This TCR was recovered from a man aged 18-30 years who received the YFV17D yellow fever vaccine. The source material was PBMCs, sampled approximately 22 days after the first yellow fever vaccination. Here the CDR3 DNA reads TGCGCCAGCAGCCGGGACGGGTTCGGAGCAGATACGCAGTATTTT. This encodes CASSRDGFGADTQYF.